Each of the 11 T cell receptor beta chains below was sequenced from the same sample in a study of shared clonotypes between healthy human individuals. Clones were read by immunoSEQ multiplex PCR, and TCRdb kept only the in-frame ones, dropping some. The sample holds some 680,000 clones, more than 70% seen once. Input material: memory CD4+ T cells sorted from blood. Documented subset: CD45RA-negative fraction. The origin of the receptors is a young woman in good health.

The V gene is TRBV14, the J gene TRBJ1-5; D gene ambiguous. V shed 1 base and J shed 6 bases, with 19 bases lying between them. Germline V gives CDR1 SGHDN, CDR2 FVKESK. The CDR3 runs to 17 residues. CDR3: CASSQVEARKGCQPQHF. CDR3 sequence (DNA): TGTGCCAGCAGCCAAGTCGAAGCGCGTAAAGGATGTCAGCCCCAGCATTTT.

This clone showed up many times. The V call is TRBV5-1, the J call TRBJ2-2, with D tentatively TRBD2 (6 bases). Deletions cut 3 bases from V and 4 bases from J, with 10 bases between. The CDR3 spans 14 residues. CDR1 and CDR2 from the germline V gene are SGHRS and YFSETQ. The CDR3 is CASSSGEVTGELFF. CDR3 in DNA: TGCGCCAGCAGCTCGGGGGAGGTCACCGGGGAGCTGTTTTTT.

This clone was detected a few times. The DNA of the CDR3 is TGTGCCAGCAGCTTATCTTCCGGGCCCTACGAGCAGTACTTC. This translates into CASSLSSGPYEQYF. The chain carries TRBV7-3 and TRBJ2-7; D gene ambiguous. Deletions cut 2 bases from V and 2 bases from J, with 10 bases between. CDR3 length: 14 amino acids. Per the germline V gene, CDR1 is SGHTA and CDR2 is FQGTGA.

The chain couples TRBV2 to TRBJ2-5; 9 bases fit TRBD1. With V trimmed by 4 bases and J by 5 bases, 8 bases remained unmatched. CDR1 is SNHLY, CDR2 FYNNEI, per germline. There are 15 residues in the CDR3. CDR3 in amino acids: CASSGGQGGWETQYF. The CDR3 DNA follows: TGTGCCAGCAGTGGGGGACAGGGCGGATGGGAGACCCAGTACTTC.

The V and J genes are TRBV6-6 and TRBJ2-5; D unresolved. The V end was cut by 7 bases, the J end by 10 bases, with 22 bases between. Germline assignment: CDR1 MNHNY and CDR2 SVGAGI (reference sequence). The CDR3 has 14 residues. This chain's CDR3 is CASTSSNPWTSQYF. In DNA form, the CDR3 reads TGTGCCAGCACCTCGTCGAATCCCTGGACGAGCCAGTACTTC.

The table lists this clone with many counts. CDR3 bases: TGCGCCAGCAGCTTGGAGTCGGGGCCCAACTATGGCTACACCTTC. Its translation: CASSLESGPNYGYTF. The rearrangement uses TRBV5-1 and TRBJ1-2; tentative D call: TRBD1 (5 bases). Trimming shortened V by 0 bases and J by 2 bases, and 11 bases separated the two germline ends. The germline gives CDR1 SGHRS, CDR2 YFSETQ. The CDR3 is 15 residues long.

The chain couples TRBV7-9 to TRBJ2-7; TRBD1 is a possible D gene (5 bases). Germline V gene sequence: CDR1 SEHNR, CDR2 FQNEAQ (reference sequence). Trimming cost V 3 bases and J 5 bases, with 11 bases left between them. The CDR3 is 13 residues long. The CDR3 coding sequence is TGTGCCAGCAGCTTTGGTCAGGGCCACGAGCAGTACTTC. Residues: CASSFGQGHEQYF.

The V gene is TRBV29-1, the J gene TRBJ1-1; D gene uncertain. There are 11 residues in the CDR3. Per germline, CDR1 SQVTM and CDR2 ANQGSEA. Trimming left V 5 bases short and J 1 base short, with 5 bases between. Here the CDR3 reads CSVWQNTEAFF. CDR3 sequence (DNA): TGCAGCGTTTGGCAGAACACTGAAGCTTTCTTT.

This clone occurred a few times. The rearrangement joins TRBV28 to TRBJ1-5, with D uncertain. V was cut by 6 bases and J by 7 bases, with 13 bases left in between. The CDR3 has 13 residues. The germline CDR1 and CDR2 sequences are MDHEN and SYDVKM. CDR3 residues: CASSLDSWQPQHF. The CDR3 coding sequence is TGTGCCAGCAGCTTGGACTCATGGCAGCCCCAGCATTTT.

The chain couples TRBV7-7 to TRBJ2-7; D is uncertain. This CDR3 has 15 amino acids. Germline values: CDR1 SSHAT, CDR2 FNYEAQ (reference sequence). V lost 4 bases and J lost 6, with 19 bases in between. CDR3 coding DNA: TGTGCCAGCAGCTCAAGACCCGGGCCCATCAGCGAGCAGTACTTC. Translated, it gives CASSSRPGPISEQYF.

The chain joins TRBV9 to TRBJ2-1; perhaps TRBD2 as D (6 bases). Trimming stripped 0 bases from V and 12 bases from J, with 16 bases between. Looked up from germline, CDR1 is SGDLS and CDR2 is YYNGEE. This CDR3 has 14 residues. The chain's CDR3 is CASSVAGFGGAQFF. CDR3 bases: TGTGCCAGCAGCGTAGCTGGCTTCGGGGGTGCGCAGTTCTTC. Filled out from reference TRBV9 and TRBJ2-1, the complete variable domain reads DSGVTQTPKHLITATGQRVTLRCSPRSGDLSVYWYQQSLDQGLQFLIQYYNGEERAKGNILERFSAQQFPDLHSELNLSSLELGDSALYFCASSVAGFGGAQFFGPGTRLTVL.